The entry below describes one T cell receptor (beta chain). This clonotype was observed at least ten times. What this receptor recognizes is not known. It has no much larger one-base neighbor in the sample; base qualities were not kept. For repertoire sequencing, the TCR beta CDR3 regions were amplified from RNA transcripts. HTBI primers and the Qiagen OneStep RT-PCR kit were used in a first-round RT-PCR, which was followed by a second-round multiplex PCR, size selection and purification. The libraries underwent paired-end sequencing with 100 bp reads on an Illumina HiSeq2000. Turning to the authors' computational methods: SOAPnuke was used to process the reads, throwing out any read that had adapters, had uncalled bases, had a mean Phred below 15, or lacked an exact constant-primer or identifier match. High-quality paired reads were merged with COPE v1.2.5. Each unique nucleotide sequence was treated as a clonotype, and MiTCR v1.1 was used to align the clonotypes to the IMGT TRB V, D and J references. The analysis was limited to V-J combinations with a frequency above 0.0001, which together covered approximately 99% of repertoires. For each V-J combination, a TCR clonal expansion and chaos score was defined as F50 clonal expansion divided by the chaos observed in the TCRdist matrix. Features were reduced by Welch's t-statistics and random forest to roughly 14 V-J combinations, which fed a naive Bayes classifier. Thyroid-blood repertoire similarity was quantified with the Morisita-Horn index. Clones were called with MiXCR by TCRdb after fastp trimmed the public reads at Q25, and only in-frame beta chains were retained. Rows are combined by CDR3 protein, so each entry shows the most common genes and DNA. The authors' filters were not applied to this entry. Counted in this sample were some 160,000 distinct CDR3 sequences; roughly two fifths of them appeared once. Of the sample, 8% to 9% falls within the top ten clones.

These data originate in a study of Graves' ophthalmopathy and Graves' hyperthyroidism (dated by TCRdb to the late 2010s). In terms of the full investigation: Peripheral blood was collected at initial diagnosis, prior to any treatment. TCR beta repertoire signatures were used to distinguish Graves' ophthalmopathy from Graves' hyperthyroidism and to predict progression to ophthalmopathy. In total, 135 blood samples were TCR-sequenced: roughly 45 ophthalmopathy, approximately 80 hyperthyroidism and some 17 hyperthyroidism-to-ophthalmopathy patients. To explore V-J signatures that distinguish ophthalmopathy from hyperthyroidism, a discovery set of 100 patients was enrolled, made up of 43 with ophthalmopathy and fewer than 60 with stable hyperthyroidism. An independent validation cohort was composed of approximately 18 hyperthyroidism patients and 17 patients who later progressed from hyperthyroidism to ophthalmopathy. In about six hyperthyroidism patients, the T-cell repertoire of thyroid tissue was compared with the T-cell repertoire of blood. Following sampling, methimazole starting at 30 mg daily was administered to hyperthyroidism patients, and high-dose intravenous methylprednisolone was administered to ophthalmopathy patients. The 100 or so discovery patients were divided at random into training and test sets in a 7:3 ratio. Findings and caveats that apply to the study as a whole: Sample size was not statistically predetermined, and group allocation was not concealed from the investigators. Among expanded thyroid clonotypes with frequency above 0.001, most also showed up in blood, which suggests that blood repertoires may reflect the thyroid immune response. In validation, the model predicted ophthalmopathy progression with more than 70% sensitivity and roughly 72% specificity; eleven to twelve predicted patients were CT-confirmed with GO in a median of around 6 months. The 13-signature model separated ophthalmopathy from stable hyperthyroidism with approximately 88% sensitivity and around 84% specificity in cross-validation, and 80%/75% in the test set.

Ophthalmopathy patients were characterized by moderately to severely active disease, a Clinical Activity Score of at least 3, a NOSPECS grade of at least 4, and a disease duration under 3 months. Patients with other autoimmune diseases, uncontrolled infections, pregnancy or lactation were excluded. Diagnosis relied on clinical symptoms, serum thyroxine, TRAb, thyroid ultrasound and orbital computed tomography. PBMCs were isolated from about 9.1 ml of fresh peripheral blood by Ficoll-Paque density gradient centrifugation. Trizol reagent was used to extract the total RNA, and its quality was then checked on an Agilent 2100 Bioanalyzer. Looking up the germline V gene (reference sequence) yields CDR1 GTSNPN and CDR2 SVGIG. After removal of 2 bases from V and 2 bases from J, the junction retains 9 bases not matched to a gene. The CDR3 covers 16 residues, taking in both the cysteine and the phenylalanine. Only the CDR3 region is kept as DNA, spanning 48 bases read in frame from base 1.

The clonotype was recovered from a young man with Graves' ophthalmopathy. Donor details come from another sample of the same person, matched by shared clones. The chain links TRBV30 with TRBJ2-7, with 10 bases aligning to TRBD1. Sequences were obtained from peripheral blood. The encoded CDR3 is CAWSQRQGASPYEQYF. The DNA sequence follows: TGTGCCTGGAGTCAAAGACAGGGGGCTTCGCCCTACGAGCAGTACTTC.